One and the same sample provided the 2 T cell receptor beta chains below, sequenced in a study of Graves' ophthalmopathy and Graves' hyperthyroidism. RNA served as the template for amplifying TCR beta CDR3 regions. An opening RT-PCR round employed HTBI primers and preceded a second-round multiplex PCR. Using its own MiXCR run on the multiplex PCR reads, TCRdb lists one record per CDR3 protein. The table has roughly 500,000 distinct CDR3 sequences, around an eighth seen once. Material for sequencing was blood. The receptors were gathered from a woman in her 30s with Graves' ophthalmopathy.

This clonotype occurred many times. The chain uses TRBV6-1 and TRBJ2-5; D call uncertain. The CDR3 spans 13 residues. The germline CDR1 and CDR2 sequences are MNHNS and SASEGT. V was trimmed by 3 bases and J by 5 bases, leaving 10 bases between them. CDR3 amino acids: CASSDPERETQYF. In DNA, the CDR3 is TGTGCCAGCAGTGATCCAGAAAGGGAGACCCAGTACTTC.

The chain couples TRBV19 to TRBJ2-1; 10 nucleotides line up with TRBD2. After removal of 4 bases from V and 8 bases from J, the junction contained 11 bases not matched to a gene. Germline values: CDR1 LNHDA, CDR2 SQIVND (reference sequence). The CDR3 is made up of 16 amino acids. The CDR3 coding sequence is TGTGCCAGTAGTAAACTTAAGCTAGCGGGAGCGGATGAGCAGTTCTTC. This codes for CASSKLKLAGADEQFF.